The clone carrying this TCR beta chain was counted only a few times. No antigen is known for it. This entry comes from a study of T-cell memory formation after mild COVID-19. About the research overall: The TCR clusters were mostly specific to one donor.

The germline V gene has CDR1 ENHRY and CDR2 SYGVKD. V shed 4 bases, J shed 5 bases, and the junction held 6 bases outside the gene matches. The CDR3 is made up of 15 amino acids. TCRdb processed the 5' RACE reads anew with MiXCR; each CDR3 protein has one entry. Among more than 300,000 distinct CDR3 sequences listed, 20% to 25% were seen once. Study-level results: In second-wave clones peaking day 37, SARS-CoV-2 specificity remained unconfirmed.

This clonotype was sampled from a man between 18 and 29 years old who had mild COVID-19 (a few samples of this study predate the infection). Cell type and time point are not known. Sequenced material: PBMCs or a T cell subset sorted from them (not recorded which). The rearrangement uses TRBV10-3 and TRBJ1-2, with TRBD1 matching over 11 bases. CDR3 loop: CAISGGTGGWYGYTF. The CDR3 DNA reads as TGTGCCATCAGTGGTGGGACAGGGGGTTGGTATGGCTACACCTTC.